The clone carrying this T cell receptor (beta chain) has only a few counts. What it binds is unknown. The source of the sample is a study of T cell responses to AZD1222 COVID-19 vaccine. Study-wide points: Donors skewed white British and female; clonal diversity was possibly underestimated. Seropositive status at baseline applied to only a handful of AZD1222 recipients. Vaccine-associated CD4 TCRs ranged over spike, dominating at 160-218 and 743-854. None of the repertoires were sampled until the peak T cell response had passed.

TCRdb keeps only in-frame clones here, not all; method: immunoSEQ multiplex PCR. The sample yields fewer than 130,000 clones, 81% seen once. CDR1 is SEHNR, CDR2 FQNEAQ, per germline (reference sequence). CDR3 length: 15 residues. The ends lost 5 bases at V and 2 bases at J; junction bases unmatched: 4. The sequence was obtained from an adult in good health. The chain links TRBV7-9 to TRBJ2-5, with TRBD1 matching 11 bases. The specimen comprised peripheral blood, sampled on day 0 of AZD1222 vaccination. The CDR3 DNA reads as TGTGCCAGCAGCCCCAGGGACAGGGGGCAAGAGACCCAGTACTTC. It translates to CASSPRDRGQETQYF.